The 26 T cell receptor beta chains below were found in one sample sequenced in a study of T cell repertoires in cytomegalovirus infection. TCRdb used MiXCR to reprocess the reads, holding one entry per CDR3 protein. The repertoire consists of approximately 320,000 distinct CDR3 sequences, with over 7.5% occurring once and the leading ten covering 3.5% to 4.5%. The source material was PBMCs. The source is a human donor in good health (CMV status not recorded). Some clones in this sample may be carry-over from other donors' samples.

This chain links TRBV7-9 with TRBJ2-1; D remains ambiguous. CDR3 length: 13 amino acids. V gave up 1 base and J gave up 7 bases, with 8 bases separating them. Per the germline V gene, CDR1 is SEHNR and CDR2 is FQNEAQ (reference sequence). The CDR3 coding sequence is TGTGCCAGCAGCTTAGGAGTGGGGAATGAGCAGTTCTTC. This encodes CASSLGVGNEQFF.

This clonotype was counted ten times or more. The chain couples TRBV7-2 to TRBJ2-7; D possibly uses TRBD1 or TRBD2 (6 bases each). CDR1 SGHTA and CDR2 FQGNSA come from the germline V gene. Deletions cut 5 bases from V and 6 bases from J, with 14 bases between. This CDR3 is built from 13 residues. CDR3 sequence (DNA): TGTGCCAGCAGCCCCACACGGGGGCTCGAGCAGTACTTC. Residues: CASSPTRGLEQYF.

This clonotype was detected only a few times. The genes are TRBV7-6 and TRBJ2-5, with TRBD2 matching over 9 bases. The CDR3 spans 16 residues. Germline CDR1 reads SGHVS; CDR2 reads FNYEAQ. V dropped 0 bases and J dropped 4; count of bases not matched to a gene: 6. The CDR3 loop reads CASSLAGAGGGETQYF. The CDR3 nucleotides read TGTGCCAGCAGCTTAGCCGGAGCGGGAGGTGGAGAGACCCAGTACTTC.

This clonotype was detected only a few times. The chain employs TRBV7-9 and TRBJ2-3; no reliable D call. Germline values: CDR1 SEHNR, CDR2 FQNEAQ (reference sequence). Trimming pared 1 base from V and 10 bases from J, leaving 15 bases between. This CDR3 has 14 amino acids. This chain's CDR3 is CASSLVGKDAPQYF. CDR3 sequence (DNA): TGTGCCAGCAGCTTAGTCGGAAAGGACGCTCCGCAGTATTTT.

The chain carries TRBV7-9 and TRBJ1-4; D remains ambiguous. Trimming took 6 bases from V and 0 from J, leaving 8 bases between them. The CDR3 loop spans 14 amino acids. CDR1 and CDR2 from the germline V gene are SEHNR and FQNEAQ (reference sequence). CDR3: CASSKASTNEKLFF. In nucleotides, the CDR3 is TGTGCCAGCAGTAAGGCGTCAACTAATGAAAAACTGTTTTTT.

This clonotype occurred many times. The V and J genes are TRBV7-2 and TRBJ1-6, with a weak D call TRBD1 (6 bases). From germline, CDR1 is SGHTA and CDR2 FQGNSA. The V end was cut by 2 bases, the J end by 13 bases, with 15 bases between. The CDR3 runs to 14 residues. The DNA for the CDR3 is TGTGCCAGCAGCTTACAACAGGGAAGAAATCCCCTCCACTTT. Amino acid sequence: CASSLQQGRNPLHF.

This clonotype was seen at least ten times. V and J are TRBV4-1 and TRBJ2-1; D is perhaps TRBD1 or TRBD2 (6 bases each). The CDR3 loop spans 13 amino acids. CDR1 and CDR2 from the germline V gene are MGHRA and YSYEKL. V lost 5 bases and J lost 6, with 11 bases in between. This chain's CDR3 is CASSYGGLNEQFF. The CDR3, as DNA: TGCGCCAGCAGCTATGGGGGGCTCAATGAGCAGTTCTTC.

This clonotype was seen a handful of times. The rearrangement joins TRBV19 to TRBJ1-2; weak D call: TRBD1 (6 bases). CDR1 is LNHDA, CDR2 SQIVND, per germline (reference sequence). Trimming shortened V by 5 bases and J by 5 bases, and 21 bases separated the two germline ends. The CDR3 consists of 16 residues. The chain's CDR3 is CASSSPRGALGYGYTF. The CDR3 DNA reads TGTGCCAGTAGTTCCCCCCGGGGGGCGCTTGGGTATGGCTACACCTTC.

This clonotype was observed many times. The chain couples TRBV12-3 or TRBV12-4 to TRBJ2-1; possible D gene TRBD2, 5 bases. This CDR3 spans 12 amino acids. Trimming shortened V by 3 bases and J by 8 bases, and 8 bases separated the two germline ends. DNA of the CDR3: TGTGCCAGCAGTTTGAGGGTCGATGAGCAGTTCTTC. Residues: CASSLRVDEQFF.

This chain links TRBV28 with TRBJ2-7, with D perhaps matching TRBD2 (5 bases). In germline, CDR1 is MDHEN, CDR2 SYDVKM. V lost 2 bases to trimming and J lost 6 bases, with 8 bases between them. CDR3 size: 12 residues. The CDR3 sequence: CASSLRGFEQYF. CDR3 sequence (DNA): TGTGCCAGCAGTTTAAGAGGGTTCGAGCAGTACTTC.

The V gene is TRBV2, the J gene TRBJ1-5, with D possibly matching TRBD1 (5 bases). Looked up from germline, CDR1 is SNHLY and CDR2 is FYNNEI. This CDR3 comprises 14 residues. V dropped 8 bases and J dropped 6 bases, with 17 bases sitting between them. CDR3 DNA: TGTGCCAGCCAGGGAGTGCAGGGACGTCAGCCCCAGCATTTT. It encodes CASQGVQGRQPQHF.

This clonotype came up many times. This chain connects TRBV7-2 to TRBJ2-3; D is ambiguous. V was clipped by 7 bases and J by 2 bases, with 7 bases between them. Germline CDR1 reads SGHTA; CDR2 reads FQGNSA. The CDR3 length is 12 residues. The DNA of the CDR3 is TGTGCCAGCACCTTTCCCACAGATACGCAGTATTTT. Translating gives CASTFPTDTQYF.

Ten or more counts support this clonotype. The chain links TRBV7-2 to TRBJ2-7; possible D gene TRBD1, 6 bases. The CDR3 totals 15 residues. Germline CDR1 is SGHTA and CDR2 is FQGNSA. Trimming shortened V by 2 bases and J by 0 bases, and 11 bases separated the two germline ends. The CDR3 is CASSLRTDPSYEQYF. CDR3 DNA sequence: TGTGCCAGCAGCTTAAGGACAGACCCCTCCTACGAGCAGTACTTC.

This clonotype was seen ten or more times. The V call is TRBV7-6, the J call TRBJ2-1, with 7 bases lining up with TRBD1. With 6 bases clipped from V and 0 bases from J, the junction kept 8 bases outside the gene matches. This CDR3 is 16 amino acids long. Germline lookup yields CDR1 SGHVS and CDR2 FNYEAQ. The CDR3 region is CASRPRTGHSYNEQFF. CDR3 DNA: TGTGCCAGCAGACCACGGACAGGCCACTCCTACAATGAGCAGTTCTTC.

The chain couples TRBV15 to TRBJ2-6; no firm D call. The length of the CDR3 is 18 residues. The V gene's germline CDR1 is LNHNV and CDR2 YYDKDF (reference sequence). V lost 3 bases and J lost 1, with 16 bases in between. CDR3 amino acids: CATSSGYPIASGANVLTF. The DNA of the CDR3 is TGTGCCACCAGCAGTGGGTACCCAATCGCATCTGGGGCCAACGTCCTGACTTTC.

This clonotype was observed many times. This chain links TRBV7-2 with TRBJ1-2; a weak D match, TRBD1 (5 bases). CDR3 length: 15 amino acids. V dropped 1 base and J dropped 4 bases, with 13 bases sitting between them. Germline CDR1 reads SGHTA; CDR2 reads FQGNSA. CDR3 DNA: TGTGCCAGCAGCTTAGAGGGACCTTTAGGCTATGGCTACACCTTC. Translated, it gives CASSLEGPLGYGYTF.

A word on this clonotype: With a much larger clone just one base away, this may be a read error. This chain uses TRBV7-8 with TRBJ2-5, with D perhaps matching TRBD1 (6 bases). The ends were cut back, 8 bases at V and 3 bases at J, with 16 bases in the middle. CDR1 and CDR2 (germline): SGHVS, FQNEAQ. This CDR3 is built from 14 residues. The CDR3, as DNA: TGTGCCAGCGGCCTAGGGGGTGGGGAAGAGACCCAGTACTTC. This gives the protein CASGLGGGEETQYF.

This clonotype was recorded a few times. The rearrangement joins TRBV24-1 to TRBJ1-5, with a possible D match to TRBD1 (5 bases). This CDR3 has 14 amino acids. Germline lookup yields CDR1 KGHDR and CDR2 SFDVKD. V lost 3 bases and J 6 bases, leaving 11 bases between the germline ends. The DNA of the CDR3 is TGTGCCACCAGTGATCATGGGGCTAGTCAGCCCCAGCATTTT. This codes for CATSDHGASQPQHF.

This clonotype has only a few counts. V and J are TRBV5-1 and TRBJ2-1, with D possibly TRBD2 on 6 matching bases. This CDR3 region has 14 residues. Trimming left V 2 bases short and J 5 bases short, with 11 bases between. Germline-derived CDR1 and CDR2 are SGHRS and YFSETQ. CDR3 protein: CASSLLASDNEQFF. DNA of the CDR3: TGCGCCAGCAGCTTACTAGCATCCGACAATGAGCAGTTCTTC. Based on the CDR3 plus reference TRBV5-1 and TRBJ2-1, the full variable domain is KAGVTQTPRYLIKTRGQQVTLSCSPISGHRSVSWYQQTPGQGLQFLFEYFSETQRNKGNFPGRFSGRQFSNSRSEMNVSTLELGDSALYLCASSLLASDNEQFFGPGTRLTVL.

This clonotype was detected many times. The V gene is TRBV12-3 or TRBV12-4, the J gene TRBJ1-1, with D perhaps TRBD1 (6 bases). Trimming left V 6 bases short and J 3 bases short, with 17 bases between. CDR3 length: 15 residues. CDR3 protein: CASRDWGGRDTEAFF. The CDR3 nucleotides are TGTGCCAGCAGGGATTGGGGGGGCAGGGACACTGAAGCTTTCTTT.

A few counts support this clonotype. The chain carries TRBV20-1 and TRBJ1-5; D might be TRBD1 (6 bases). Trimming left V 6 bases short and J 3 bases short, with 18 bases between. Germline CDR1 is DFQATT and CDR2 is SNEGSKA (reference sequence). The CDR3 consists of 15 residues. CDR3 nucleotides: TGCAGTGCCCTACCGGGGGGCGGCGACAATCAGCCCCAGCATTTT. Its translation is CSALPGGGDNQPQHF.

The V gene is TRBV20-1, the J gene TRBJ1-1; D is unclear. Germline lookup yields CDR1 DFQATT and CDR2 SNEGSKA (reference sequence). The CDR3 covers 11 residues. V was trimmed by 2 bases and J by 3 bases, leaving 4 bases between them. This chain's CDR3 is CSARRDTEAFF. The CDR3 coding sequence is TGCAGTGCTAGAAGGGACACTGAAGCTTTCTTT.

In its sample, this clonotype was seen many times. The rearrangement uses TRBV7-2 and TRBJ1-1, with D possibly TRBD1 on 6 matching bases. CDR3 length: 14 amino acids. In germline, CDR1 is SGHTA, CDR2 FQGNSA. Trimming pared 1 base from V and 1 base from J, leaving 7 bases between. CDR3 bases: TGTGCCAGCAGCTTAGTAGGGGGGAACACTGAAGCTTTCTTT. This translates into CASSLVGGNTEAFF.

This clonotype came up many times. This chain's CDR3 is CASSLRTPYPRTDTQYF. CDR3 in DNA: TGTGCCAGCAGCTTAAGGACACCTTATCCCCGCACAGATACGCAGTATTTT. The chain carries TRBV7-9 and TRBJ2-3, with a weak D call TRBD1 (5 bases). Trimming stripped 2 bases from V and 1 base from J, with 16 bases between. CDR1 and CDR2 from the germline V gene are SEHNR and FQNEAQ (reference sequence). The CDR3 is 17 amino acids.

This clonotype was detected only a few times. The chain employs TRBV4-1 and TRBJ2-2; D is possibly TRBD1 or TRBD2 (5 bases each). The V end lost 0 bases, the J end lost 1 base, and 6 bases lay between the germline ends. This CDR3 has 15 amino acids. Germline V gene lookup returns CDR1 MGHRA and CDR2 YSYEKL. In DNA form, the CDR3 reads TGCGCCAGCAGCCAAGATGGGGGGAACACCGGGGAGCTGTTTTTT. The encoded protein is CASSQDGGNTGELFF.

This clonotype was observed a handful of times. The CDR3 reads CSARGAGRLQGYTF. The CDR3, as DNA: TGCAGTGCTAGAGGGGCAGGGAGGTTGCAAGGCTACACCTTC. This rearrangement joins TRBV20-1 to TRBJ1-2; maybe TRBD1 (5 bases). The CDR3 contains 14 residues. Deletions cut 1 base from V and 8 bases from J, with 17 bases between. The V gene's germline CDR1 is DFQATT and CDR2 SNEGSKA (reference sequence).